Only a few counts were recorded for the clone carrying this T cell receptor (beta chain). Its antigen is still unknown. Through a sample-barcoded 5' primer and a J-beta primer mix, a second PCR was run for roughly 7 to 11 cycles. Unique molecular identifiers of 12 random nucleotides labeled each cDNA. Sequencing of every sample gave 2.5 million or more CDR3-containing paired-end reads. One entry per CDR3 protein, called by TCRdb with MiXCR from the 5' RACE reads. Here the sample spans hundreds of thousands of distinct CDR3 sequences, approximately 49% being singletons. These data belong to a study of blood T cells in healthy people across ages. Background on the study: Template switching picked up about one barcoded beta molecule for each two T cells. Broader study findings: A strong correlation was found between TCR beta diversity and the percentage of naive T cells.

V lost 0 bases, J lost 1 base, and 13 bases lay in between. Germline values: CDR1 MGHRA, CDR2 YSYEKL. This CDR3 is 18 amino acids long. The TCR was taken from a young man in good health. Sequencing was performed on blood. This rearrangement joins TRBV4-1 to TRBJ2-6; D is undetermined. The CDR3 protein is CASSQDGVKGSGANVLTF. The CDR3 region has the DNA TGCGCCAGCAGCCAAGATGGGGTCAAAGGGTCTGGGGCCAACGTCCTGACTTTC.